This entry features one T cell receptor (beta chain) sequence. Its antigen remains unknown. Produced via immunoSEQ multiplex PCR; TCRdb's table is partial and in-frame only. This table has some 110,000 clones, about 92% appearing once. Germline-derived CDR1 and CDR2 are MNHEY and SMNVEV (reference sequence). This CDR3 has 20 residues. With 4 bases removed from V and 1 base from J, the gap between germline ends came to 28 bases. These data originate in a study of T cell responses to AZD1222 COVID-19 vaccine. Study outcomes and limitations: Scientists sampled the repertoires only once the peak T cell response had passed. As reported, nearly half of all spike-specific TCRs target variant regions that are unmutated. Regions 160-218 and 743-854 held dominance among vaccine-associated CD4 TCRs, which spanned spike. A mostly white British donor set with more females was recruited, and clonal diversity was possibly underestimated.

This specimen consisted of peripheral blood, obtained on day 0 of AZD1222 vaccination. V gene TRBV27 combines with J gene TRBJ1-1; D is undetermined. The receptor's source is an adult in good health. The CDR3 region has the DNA TGTGCCAGCAGTTCCCTTATGGGCCCCGGAGGGTCCTCCTCGAACACTGAAGCTTTCTTT. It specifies CASSSLMGPGGSSSNTEAFF.